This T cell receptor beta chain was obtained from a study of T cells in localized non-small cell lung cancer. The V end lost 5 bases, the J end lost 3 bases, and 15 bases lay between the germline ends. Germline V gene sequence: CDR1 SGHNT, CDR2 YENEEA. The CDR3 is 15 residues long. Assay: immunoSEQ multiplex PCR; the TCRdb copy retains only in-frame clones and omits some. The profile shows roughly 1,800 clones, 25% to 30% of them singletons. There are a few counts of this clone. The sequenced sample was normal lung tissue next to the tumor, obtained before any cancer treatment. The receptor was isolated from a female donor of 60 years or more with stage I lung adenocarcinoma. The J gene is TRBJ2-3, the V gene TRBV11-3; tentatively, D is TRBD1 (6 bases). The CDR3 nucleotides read TGTGCCAGCAGCCCACAGGGAAGCACGACAGATACGCAGTATTTT. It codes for CASSPQGSTTDTQYF.